This TCR beta chain was sequenced for a study of OX40 agonist ivuxolimab in advanced cancers. General observations from the study: Expanded clones were, on average, more numerous in CD8+ T cells than in CD4+.

Profiled with immunoSEQ multiplex PCR; TCRdb holds only in-frame clones, not every one. The table records about 58,000 clones, about 89% of them present only once. Concerning this clone: No antigen is known for it.

The germline V gene encodes CDR1 MNHEY and CDR2 SMNVEV (reference sequence). The CDR3 is 16 residues long. The chain has TRBV27 and TRBJ2-5; 11 bases agree with TRBD2. The end of the DNA is better explained by TRBJ2-7, so the J call may be wrong. Sequencing was performed on CD4+ or CD8+ T cells sorted from blood, taken in a trial of the OX40 agonist ivuxolimab. The receptor was derived from an adult with an advanced solid tumor such as melanoma, head and neck, liver or kidney cancer. CDR3 sequence: CASSPVAGGPGYEQYF. DNA for the CDR3: TGTGCCAGCAGTCCCGTAGCGGGAGGGCCTGGTTACGAGCAGTACTTC.